This T cell receptor (beta chain) comes out of a study of T cells in Graves' hyperthyroidism and ophthalmopathy. Findings and caveats of the study: Most thyroid-expanded clonotypes above 0.001 were also found in blood. Model predictions of ophthalmopathy came a median approximately 6.5 months before onset.

Germline V lookup: CDR1 SGHVS, CDR2 FQNEAQ. CDR3 size: 16 residues. TCR beta CDR3 regions were amplified from RNA transcripts. The study used the HTBI primer set for a first-round RT-PCR of the TCR CDR3. TCRdb called the multiplex PCR reads again in MiXCR, with one record for every CDR3 protein. The sample lists 490,000 or so distinct CDR3 sequences, 46% seen once, with 35% to 50% in the top ten. Exclusion of a patient resulted from uncontrolled infection, other autoimmune disease, pregnancy or lactation. Clinical symptoms, serum thyroxine and TRAb, thyroid ultrasound and orbital computed tomography together formed the diagnostic basis. Regarding this clonotype: Its antigen remains unknown. The junction differs from germline at one of its ends, possibly a read error.

The chain carries TRBV7-8 and TRBJ2-7; possibly TRBD1 for D (6 bases). Sequenced: peripheral blood or thyroid tissue (not recorded which). The TCR comes from an adult woman with Graves' disease, either hyperthyroidism or ophthalmopathy (not recorded which). CDR3 DNA: TGTGCCAGCAGCTTAGGGACAGATTCCTTCTCCCACGAGCGGTACTTC. Translating gives CASSLGTDSFSHERYF.